A selection of T cell receptor beta chains follows, all from one sample in a study of tumor and adjacent non-tumor tissue in lung cancer. TCRdb processed the multiplex PCR reads anew with MiXCR; each CDR3 protein has one entry. Among some 51,000 distinct CDR3 sequences listed, 64% were seen once. The material sequenced was distant non-tumor lung tissue. The receptors come from a woman aged 70-85 years with non-small cell lung cancer. Both conserved end residues are part of each CDR3. The D gene is left open where the match is weak. Only some rows state a clone size, as once, few, many or a class for expanded clones.

>TRBV7-8|TRBJ2-5|TRBD2|-
CVSSLGGLVGETQYF
TGTGTCAGCAGCTTAGGAGGACTAGTCGGAGAGACCCAGTACTTC
>TRBV29-1|TRBJ2-7|-|-
CSILDPAEQYF
TGCAGCATATTGGACCCGGCCGAGCAGTACTTC
>TRBV11-2|TRBJ2-3|TRBD2|-
CATSFTSGTTDTRHF
TGTGCCACCAGCTTCACTAGCGGTACCACAGATACGCGGCATTTT
>TRBV29-1|TRBJ2-1|TRBD1|-
CSVSGTGDEQFF
TGCAGCGTATCTGGGACAGGGGACGAGCAGTTCTTC
>TRBV10-3|TRBJ1-5|-|once
CAISAYWDKHQPQHF
TGTGCCATCAGTGCCTACTGGGACAAACATCAGCCCCAGCATTTT
>TRBV12-3/TRBV12-4|TRBJ2-2|-|-
CVSRPPLTNTGELFF
TGTGTCAGTAGACCTCCACTAACGAACACCGGGGAGCTGTTTTTT
>TRBV6-1|TRBJ2-1|-|-
CASSVDCNNEQFF
TGCGCCAGCAGTGTTGACTGCAACAATGAGCAGTTCTTC
>TRBV28|TRBJ2-6|-|many
CASSLSTGGYGANVLTF
TGTGCCAGCAGTTTATCTACAGGAGGGTACGGGGCCAACGTCCTGACTTTC
>TRBV7-8|TRBJ2-3|TRBD1|-
CASSFLGQGGTDIQYF
TGTGCCAGCAGCTTTCTTGGACAGGGGGGCACAGATATACAGTATTTT
>TRBV12-3/TRBV12-4|TRBJ2-7|TRBD2|-
CASSPRWEAGVHHEQYF
TGTGCCAGCAGTCCCCGGTGGGAAGCGGGAGTCCACCACGAGCAATACTTC
>TRBV29-1|TRBJ2-5|-|-
CSVSKTPEEIQYF
TGCAGTGTTAGTAAAACTCCCGAAGAGATCCAGTACTTC
>TRBV6-5|TRBJ2-7|TRBD1|medium-sized
CASSPGTGRYEQYF
TGTGCCAGCAGCCCCGGGACAGGGAGATACGAGCAGTACTTC
>TRBV6-2/TRBV6-3|TRBJ2-2|TRBD1|-
CACNNRGNTGELLF
TGTGCCTGCAACAACAGGGGGAACACCGGGGAGCTGCTTTTT
>TRBV20-1|TRBJ2-1|TRBD1|many
CSTLGTGGNDEQFF
TGCAGTACCCTCGGGACAGGGGGCAACGATGAGCAGTTCTTC
>TRBV28|TRBJ2-2|-|-
CASTPVVFGELFF
TGCGCCAGCACGCCCGTAGTTTTCGGGGAGCTGTTTTTT
>TRBV28|TRBJ2-2|-|-
CASRDRKFTRELFF
TGTGCCAGCAGGGATAGGAAATTCACCAGGGAGCTGTTTTTT
>TRBV4-1|TRBJ1-1|-|-
CASSARRENTEAFF
TGCGCCAGCAGCGCACGGAGAGAGAACACTGAAGCTTTCTTT
>TRBV4-1|TRBJ1-1|TRBD1|-
CASSQNRGRMTEAFF
TGCGCCAGCAGCCAAAACAGGGGGCGCATGACTGAAGCTTTCTTT
>TRBV21-1|TRBJ2-7|-|-
CASRSPAGEHERYF
TGTGCCAGCAGGAGCCCGGCGGGGGAGCACGAGCGGTACTTC
>TRBV5-1|TRBJ1-3|-|-
CASSLWGSRRNTIYF
TGCGCCAGCAGCTTGTGGGGATCTCGTAGAAACACCATATATTTT
>TRBV4-2|TRBJ2-1|-|-
CTSSHGIGDTDNEQFF
TGTACCAGCAGCCACGGAATAGGGGACACCGACAATGAGCAGTTCTTC
>TRBV10-3|TRBJ1-2|-|-
CAISDLGQLRKGGYTF
TGTGCCATCAGTGATTTAGGACAGCTACGTAAAGGGGGCTACACCTTC
>TRBV5-4|TRBJ2-7|TRBD2|-
CASSMGLADLYEQYF
TGTGCCAGCAGCATGGGACTAGCGGACCTCTACGAGCAGTACTTC
>TRBV28|TRBJ2-1|-|many
CASTGSNDEQFF
TGTGCCAGCACCGGGTCGAACGATGAGCAGTTCTTC
>TRBV11-3|TRBJ2-3|TRBD2|-
CASSLDGLARDTQYF
TGTGCCAGCAGCTTAGATGGACTAGCAAGAGATACGCAGTATTTT
>TRBV4-1|TRBJ2-3|TRBD2|-
CVSSLDFAGGPQDTQYF
TGCGTCAGCAGCCTAGATTTCGCGGGAGGGCCACAAGATACGCAGTATTTT
>TRBV5-6|TRBJ2-7|-|many
CASSLWAMSSYEQYF
TGTGCCAGCAGCTTGTGGGCCATGAGCTCCTACGAGCAGTACTTC
>TRBV10-2|TRBJ1-2|-|-
CASSTIGANYGYTF
TGCGCCAGCAGTACAATAGGGGCTAACTATGGCTACACCTTC
>TRBV7-9|TRBJ1-5|-|-
CASSLTVGGDNQPQHF
TGTGCCAGCAGCTTGACAGTGGGGGGAGACAATCAGCCCCAGCATTTT
>TRBV7-9|TRBJ2-7|TRBD2|-
CASSLDTSGSTKRYF
TGTGCCAGCAGCTTAGATACTAGCGGAAGTACGAAGCGGTACTTC
>TRBV2|TRBJ2-1|TRBD2|-
CASSELAGGYEQFF
TGTGCCAGCAGCGAACTAGCGGGGGGTTATGAGCAGTTCTTC
>TRBV20-1|TRBJ1-2|-|few
CSARSRDILNYGYTF
TGCAGTGCAAGATCCCGGGACATACTTAACTATGGCTACACCTTC
>TRBV12-3/TRBV12-4|TRBJ1-3|TRBD1|-
CTSSPQGSRITIYF
TGTACCAGCAGCCCACAGGGGAGTCGGATCACCATATATTTT
>TRBV29-1|TRBJ2-1|-|once
CRGSPSSEQGCNEQFF
TGCAGGGGGAGCCCATCTAGCGAGCAAGGGTGCAATGAGCAGTTCTTC
>TRBV6-5|TRBJ2-5|-|many
CASSPRPGETQYF
TGTGCCAGCAGTCCCCGACCAGGGGAGACCCAGTACTTC
>TRBV7-8|TRBJ2-1|-|many
CASSLDGPLDEQFF
TGTGCCAGCAGCTTGGATGGACCTTTGGATGAGCAGTTCTTC
>TRBV5-1|TRBJ2-2|-|once
CASSLVEGLKGTGELFF
TGCGCCAGCAGCTTGGTAGAGGGACTCAAAGGCACCGGGGAGCTGTTTTTT
>TRBV24-1|TRBJ2-7|-|-
CAASQQEWTYEQYF
TGTGCCGCCAGTCAACAGGAATGGACCTACGAGCAGTACTTC
>TRBV20-1|TRBJ2-1|-|many
CSARKHSADSYNEQFF
TGCAGTGCTAGAAAACATAGCGCCGACTCCTACAATGAGCAGTTCTTC
>TRBV11-2|TRBJ2-7|-|many
CASSLVAIHYEQYF
TGTGCCAGCAGCTTAGTGGCCATCCACTACGAGCAGTACTTC
>TRBV6-2/TRBV6-3|TRBJ1-1|-|-
CASSTNVGATNTEAFF
TGTGCCAGCAGTACCAACGTCGGGGCAACTAACACTGAAGCTTTCTTT
>TRBV6-5|TRBJ1-1|-|-
CASSPREGDTEDFF
TGTGCCAGCAGTCCTCGGGAGGGCGACACTGAAGATTTCTTT
>TRBV5-1|TRBJ2-7|TRBD2|-
CASSRSGGLDEQYF
TGCGCCAGCAGCCGAAGCGGGGGATTGGACGAGCAGTACTTC
>TRBV6-5|TRBJ1-4|-|-
CVSSYRGTDEKLFF
TGTGTCAGCAGTTACCGGGGTACGGATGAAAAACTGTTCTTT
>TRBV20-1|TRBJ2-7|TRBD2|many
CSGLRGGLGEQYF
TGCAGTGGTTTAAGAGGGGGACTAGGGGAGCAGTACTTC
>TRBV28|TRBJ1-1|-|-
CASYEQVNTEAFF
TGTGCCAGCTATGAACAGGTGAACACTGAAGCTTTCTTT
>TRBV4-1|TRBJ1-5|-|-
CDSSSSQTYCNQPQHF
TGCGACAGCAGCTCGTCTCAGACCTATTGCAATCAGCCCCAGCATTTT
>TRBV4-1|TRBJ1-1|-|-
CASSHTQGRNTEVFF
TGCGCCAGCAGCCATACACAGGGACGGAACACTGAAGTTTTCTTT
>TRBV11-3|TRBJ2-2|-|-
CASNSVTGGTGELFF
TGTGCCAGCAATTCCGTTACTGGGGGGACCGGGGAGCTGTTTTTT
>TRBV18|TRBJ1-1|-|few
CASSVGGIRNTEAFF
TGTGCCAGCTCGGTTGGGGGAATCAGGAACACTGAAGCTTTCTTT
>TRBV29-1|TRBJ1-2|-|-
CSVVPSGYGYTF
TGTAGCGTTGTCCCCTCGGGCTATGGCTACACCTTC
>TRBV29-1|TRBJ2-7|-|many
CSVRGLGAFTYEQYF
TGCAGCGTCCGCGGGCTGGGGGCGTTCACCTACGAGCAGTACTTC
>TRBV29-1|TRBJ2-3|-|once
CSVIIGMQYF
TGCAGTGTTATAATCGGTATGCAGTATTTT
>TRBV28|TRBJ2-7|TRBD1|many
CASTPGQVHEQYF
TGTGCCAGCACCCCCGGACAGGTCCACGAGCAGTACTTC
>TRBV4-2|TRBJ2-5|-|many
CASSQDELATEYQETQYF
TGTGCCAGCAGCCAAGATGAGCTAGCGACTGAGTACCAAGAGACCCAGTACTTC
>TRBV5-4|TRBJ2-3|TRBD2|many
CASRTSGRADTQYF
TGTGCCAGCAGGACTAGCGGGAGAGCAGATACGCAGTATTTT
>TRBV7-8|TRBJ1-2|-|-
CASTPRTASNCGYTF
TGTGCCAGCACGCCACGCACAGCGTCTAACTGTGGCTACACCTTC
>TRBV24-1|TRBJ2-7|TRBD1|-
CATSDSRTGDDYEQYF
TGTGCCACCAGTGATTCTCGGACAGGGGATGACTACGAGCAGTACTTC
>TRBV6-2/TRBV6-3|TRBJ2-7|-|-
CASSGPGLSYERYF
TGTGCCAGCTCGGGGCCAGGACTGTCCTACGAGCGGTACTTC